This T cell receptor beta chain was recovered during a study of cytomegalovirus exposure and HLA in healthy donors. Study-level information: About 85 million unique TCRs from HLA-typed donors were held in an early release of data.

The PCR ran on 60 Vbeta and 13 Jbeta primers. Sequencing was performed with immunoSEQ multiplex PCR; in TCRdb, only in-frame clones are kept and a portion is missing. The profile shows about 120,000 clones, 70% to 75% of them singletons. A note on this clone: As yet, its antigen is unknown.

The CDR3 contains 15 residues. Trimming left V 8 bases short and J 1 base short, with 14 bases between. CDR1 is MNHEY, CDR2 SMNVEV, per germline (reference sequence). Study findings and constraints: Clonal expansion was found to be greater in HLA-associated TCR beta chains than in equally common others in a later analysis. Several of the most significant clusters appeared linked to common viral pathogens, based on a later analysis.

Sequencing was carried out using PBMCs. This chain links TRBV27 with TRBJ1-4; possible D gene TRBD1, 6 bases. This TCR was sampled from a woman younger than 35 in good health and CMV-seronegative. CDR3 sequence: CASRPTGKTNEKLFF. The DNA of the CDR3 is TGTGCCAGCCGGCCTACAGGGAAAACTAATGAAAAACTGTTTTTT.